The T cell receptor (beta chain) described here comes from a study of T-cell reconstitution after alpha-beta-depleted transplantation in children. Study-level points and caveats: A year post-transplant, T-cell counts and diversity derived mostly from newly produced T cells. The study reportedly traced alpha-beta T cells about two months after transplant to several hundred expanded graft clones. Several patients had high TCRbeta diversity at day 60; it came from surviving recipient T cells and thymic progenitors.

As to this clonotype: Its specificity is not known.

It was with unique molecular identifiers that the TCRbeta library was prepared. TCRdb analysed the PCR reads with MiXCR anew, one entry per CDR3 protein. Among around 490,000 distinct CDR3 sequences listed, 10% to 12% were seen once. The TCR sequence derives from a female patient between 2 and 15 years old who had a stem cell transplant for aplastic anemia, so the T cells may come from the graft donor. The starting material was PBMCs, mostly from graft donor cells, obtained 180 days after TCRalphabeta/CD19-depleted stem cell transplant.

CDR3 bases: TGTGCCAGCAGCTCACCCGGGGACCCTTACAATGAGCAGTTCTTC. It yields the protein CASSSPGDPYNEQFF. The chain links TRBV3-1 to TRBJ2-1, with D tentatively TRBD1 or TRBD2 (5 bases each). V was clipped by 5 bases and J by 4 bases, with 15 bases between them. Germline-derived CDR1 and CDR2 are LGHDT and YNNKEL (reference sequence). The CDR3 contains 15 residues.